A single sample gave rise to the 24 T cell receptor beta chains below, sequenced in a study of OX40 agonist ivuxolimab in advanced cancers. Library creation used the immunoSEQ multiplex PCR assay. TCRdb took over this immuneACCESS table, retaining in-frame rearrangements with V and J assigned. Such tables are incomplete; in checked studies, under half of the missing clones stem from an unresolved V gene, and the remainder is unexplained. The sample includes tens of thousands of clones, with around 83% observed a single time. Of the sample, 1.1% falls within the top ten clones. The sample was CD4+ or CD8+ T cells sorted from blood, taken in a trial of the OX40 agonist ivuxolimab. The receptor set was obtained from an adult with an advanced solid tumor such as melanoma, head and neck, liver or kidney cancer.

This clone was counted once. V and J are TRBV2 and TRBJ2-2; the D gene is possibly TRBD2 (6 bases). Germline lookup yields CDR1 SNHLY and CDR2 FYNNEI. V dropped 9 bases and J dropped 6 bases, with 17 bases sitting between them. The CDR3 contains 14 residues. The CDR3 reads CASFGGTGSGELFF. CDR3 DNA sequence: TGTGCCAGTTTTGGGGGGACCGGGTCCGGGGAGCTGTTTTTT.

V gene TRBV11-3 combines with J gene TRBJ1-6, with D possibly TRBD1 on 5 matching bases. Germline V gives CDR1 SGHNT, CDR2 YENEEA. Trimming cost V 3 bases and J 7 bases, with 10 bases left between them. The CDR3 is 14 residues long. CDR3 protein: CASSLTAENSPLHF. CDR3 sequence (DNA): TGTGCCAGCAGCTTGACAGCGGAGAATTCACCCCTCCACTTT.

This clone was counted once. The chain uses TRBV10-3 and TRBJ2-1, with D possibly matching TRBD2 (9 bases). This CDR3 region has 17 residues. With 6 bases removed from V and 7 bases from J, the gap between germline ends came to 25 bases. The germline V gene has CDR1 ENHRY and CDR2 SYGVKD. DNA of the CDR3: TGTGCCATCAGAGACAGGGGCGGCGGGAGGGCCGGGAATGAGCAGTTCTTC. Its protein product is CAIRDRGGGRAGNEQFF.

Here the CDR3 DNA reads TGTGCCACCGGCGGGGCTTTCCGCGAGCAGTACTTC. Amino acid sequence: CATGGAFREQYF. The V and J genes are TRBV15 and TRBJ2-7; D perhaps matches TRBD2 (6 bases). The germline V gene has CDR1 LNHNV and CDR2 YYDKDF (reference sequence). The CDR3 has 12 residues. The V gene lost 8 bases and the J gene lost 6 bases, with 14 bases spanning the gap.

The chain carries TRBV28 and TRBJ2-7; perhaps TRBD1 as D (5 bases). Trimming removed 6 bases from V and 0 bases from J, with 15 bases in between. The CDR3 has 15 amino acids. The germline V gene encodes CDR1 MDHEN and CDR2 SYDVKM. CDR3 sequence: CASRDSSQSSYEQYF. The DNA for the CDR3 is TGTGCCAGCAGAGACAGTTCCCAGAGCTCCTACGAGCAGTACTTC. The full variable domain, in which reference TRBV28 and TRBJ2-7 provide the parts outside the CDR3, is DVKVTQSSRYLVKRTGEKVFLECVQDMDHENMFWYRQDPGLGLRLIYFSYDVKMKEKGDIPEGYSVSREKKERFSLILESASTNQTSMYLCASRDSSQSSYEQYFGPGTRLTVT.

The V call is TRBV18, the J call TRBJ2-3; unclear D gene. This CDR3 comprises 15 residues. V shed 3 bases and J shed 6 bases, with 16 bases lying between them. From germline, CDR1 is KGHSH and CDR2 LQKENI. CDR3 DNA sequence: TGTGCCAGCTCACCGGGCTCCACCGAAGGGGATACGCAGTATTTT. Amino acids: CASSPGSTEGDTQYF.

The chain recombines TRBV4-3 with TRBJ1-2; no definite D call. The CDR3 has 13 residues. Trimming shortened V by 1 base and J by 3 bases, and 6 bases separated the two germline ends. In germline, CDR1 is LGHNA, CDR2 YSLEER. CDR3 region: CASSQGGDYGYTF. Here the CDR3 DNA reads TGCGCCAGCAGCCAAGGTGGAGACTATGGCTACACCTTC.

This chain uses TRBV28 with TRBJ2-5; possibly TRBD1 or TRBD2 for D (6 bases each). The DNA end is a closer match to TRBJ2-7, so the J assignment may be wrong. CDR1 and CDR2 (germline): MDHEN, SYDVKM. The CDR3 totals 14 residues. The CDR3 bases are TGTGCCAGCACTCTAGACAGGAGGGGTTCCGAGCAGTACTTC. Translated: CASTLDRRGSEQYF.

The CDR3 DNA sequence: TGTGCCAGCAGTGATAGGACTAGCGGGAGGGTTGGCAATGAGCAGTTCTTC. Translating it yields CASSDRTSGRVGNEQFF. The V gene is TRBV6-1, the J gene TRBJ2-1, with 15 bases identical to TRBD2. Germline V gives CDR1 MNHNS, CDR2 SASEGT. This CDR3 is built from 17 residues. The V and J ends lost 3 bases and 6 bases, in that order; junction bases with no gene match: 6.

This clone was observed a single time. V gene TRBV6-1 combines with J gene TRBJ1-5; D call uncertain. The CDR3 runs to 13 residues. CDR1 MNHNS and CDR2 SASEGT come from the germline V gene. Trimming cost V 6 bases and J 3 bases, with 9 bases left between them. CDR3 nucleotides: TGTGCCAGCAGGGGAAGCCTCAATCAGCCCCAGCATTTT. The encoded protein is CASRGSLNQPQHF.

The genes are TRBV5-4 and TRBJ1-3; D is undetermined. The CDR3 is 16 amino acids. The germline V gene has CDR1 SGHNT and CDR2 YYREEE (reference sequence). V lost 0 bases, J lost 0 bases, and 10 bases lay in between. The CDR3 reads CASSLAGGSSGNTIYF. The DNA for the CDR3 is TGTGCCAGCAGCTTGGCCGGTGGCAGCTCTGGAAACACCATATATTTT.

This chain uses TRBV30 with TRBJ2-1, with 9 bases that match TRBD2. CDR3 length equals 15 residues. Per the germline V gene, CDR1 is GTSNPN and CDR2 is SVGIG (reference sequence). Unmatched junction bases numbered 5, after V lost 0 bases and J lost 5 bases. CDR3 sequence: CAWSVGLAGNNEQFF. CDR3 bases: TGTGCCTGGAGTGTAGGGCTAGCGGGAAACAATGAGCAGTTCTTC. Supplemented by reference TRBV30 and TRBJ2-1, the full variable domain reads SQTIHQWPATLVQPVGSPLSLECTVEGTSNPNLYWYRQAAGRGLQLLFYSVGIGQISSEVPQNLSASRPQDRQFILSSKKLLLSDSGFYLCAWSVGLAGNNEQFFGPGTRLTVL.

J is TRBJ2-1 and V is TRBV19; 9 bases map to TRBD2. The V segment lost 8 bases and the J segment 5 bases; nucleotides outside the gene matches: 10. This CDR3 spans 15 amino acids. Per germline, CDR1 LNHDA and CDR2 SQIVND (reference sequence). The CDR3 region is CASGGKRGVDNEQFF. CDR3 bases: TGTGCCAGTGGAGGGAAGCGGGGGGTAGACAATGAGCAGTTCTTC.

This sequence joins TRBV30 and TRBJ1-1; D is undetermined. V lost 5 bases to trimming and J lost 3 bases, with 13 bases between them. Per germline, CDR1 GTSNPN and CDR2 SVGIG (reference sequence). The CDR3 sequence is 13 residues long. CDR3 nucleotides: TGTGCCTGGCGGCGTGGCGGGTACACTGAAGCTTTCTTT. It encodes CAWRRGGYTEAFF.

About this clone: A read error may account for a junction end that differs from germline. The chain recombines TRBV5-5 with TRBJ1-5, with D possibly being TRBD1 (5 bases). The CDR3 covers 15 residues. The V gene's germline CDR1 is SGHKS and CDR2 YYEKEE (reference sequence). CDR3 DNA: TGCGCCAGCAGCCAAGACTGGACAAGCAATCAGCCCCAGCATTTT. This gives the protein CASSQDWTSNQPQHF.

In DNA, the CDR3 is TGCGCCAGCTACGGCACCGGGGAGCTGTTTTTT. Encoded protein: CASYGTGELFF. The V call is TRBV4-1, the J call TRBJ2-2; unclear D gene. V lost 8 bases and J lost 4, with 5 bases in between. This CDR3 spans 11 amino acids. CDR1 is MGHRA, CDR2 YSYEKL, per germline.

The rearrangement uses TRBV6-1 and TRBJ1-1; possibly TRBD1 for D (5 bases). The V gene lost 7 bases and the J gene lost 1 base, with 16 bases spanning the gap. CDR3 length: 15 amino acids. Germline CDR1 MNHNS, CDR2 SASEGT. The CDR3 protein is CASTGDGGGNTEAFF. CDR3 in DNA: TGTGCCAGCACTGGTGATGGGGGAGGGAACACTGAAGCTTTCTTT.

The chain has TRBV20-1 and TRBJ1-2; D is uncertain. Germline CDR1 is DFQATT and CDR2 is SNEGSKA (reference sequence). The CDR3 spans 9 residues. V lost 4 bases and J 7 bases, leaving 4 bases between the germline ends. DNA of the CDR3: TGCAGTGCTAAGAGTGGCTACACCTTC. Its translation is CSAKSGYTF.

The chain links TRBV11-2 to TRBJ1-2, with D perhaps TRBD1 (5 bases). Trimming took 3 bases from V and 7 from J, leaving 12 bases between them. The CDR3 covers 13 residues. Germline CDR1 SGHAT, CDR2 FQNNGV. CDR3 bases: TGTGCCAGCAGCTTTACCGAGACAGTTGGCTACACCTTC. Protein product: CASSFTETVGYTF. Filled out from reference TRBV11-2 and TRBJ1-2, the complete variable domain reads EAGVAQSPRYKIIEKRQSVAFWCNPISGHATLYWYQQILGQGPKLLIQFQNNGVVDDSQLPKDRFSAERLKGVDSTLKIQPAKLEDSAVYLCASSFTETVGYTFGSGTRLTVV.

V is TRBV10-2 and J is TRBJ2-2; D uncertain. The CDR3 consists of 14 residues. In germline, CDR1 is WSHSY, CDR2 SAAADI. V lost 6 bases, J lost 6 bases, and 14 bases lay in between. The CDR3 here is CASRDTRWSGELFF. The CDR3 coding sequence is TGCGCCAGCAGAGATACGCGGTGGTCCGGGGAGCTGTTTTTT.

The chain carries TRBV7-2 and TRBJ2-2; D not certain. Trimming removed 1 base at V and 0 bases at J, with 6 bases between. This CDR3 spans 15 amino acids. CDR1 is SGHTA and CDR2 is FQGNSA in the germline V gene. CDR3 loop: CASSLGRPNTGELFF. The CDR3 bases are TGTGCCAGCAGCTTAGGGCGCCCGAACACCGGGGAGCTGTTTTTT. The whole variable domain, remainder taken from reference TRBV7-2 and TRBJ2-2, is GAGVSQSPSNKVTEKGKDVELRCDPISGHTALYWYRQSLGQGLEFLIYFQGNSAPDKSGLPSDRFSAERTGGSVSTLTIQRTQQEDSAVYLCASSLGRPNTGELFFGEGSRLTVL.

The chain recombines TRBV18 with TRBJ1-1; D gene uncertain. The CDR3 extends over 13 amino acids. V lost 3 bases, J lost 8 bases, and 13 bases lay in between. Germline CDR1 KGHSH, CDR2 LQKENI. In nucleotides, the CDR3 is TGTGCCAGCTCACCGGGCCACGGGTCCGAAGCTTTCTTT. Translated: CASSPGHGSEAFF.

This clone was seen only a few times. The chain is built from TRBV7-2 and TRBJ2-7; TRBD2 matches 12 bases. Losses at the gene ends were 5 bases for V and 4 bases for J; bases not matched to a gene: 9. CDR1 is SGHTA, CDR2 FQGNSA, per germline. This CDR3 has 16 amino acids. For the CDR3, the DNA is TGTGCCAGCAGCCCTCTAGCGGGAGGGAGGGAATACGAGCAGTACTTC. The encoded protein is CASSPLAGGREYEQYF.

Here the CDR3 reads CASSIKGGLKDEQFF. DNA for the CDR3: TGTGCCAGCAGCATCAAAGGGGGTCTGAAAGATGAGCAGTTCTTC. The chain has TRBV7-9 and TRBJ2-1, with a weak D call TRBD1 (6 bases). From germline, CDR1 is SEHNR and CDR2 FQNEAQ (reference sequence). The ends were cut back, 5 bases at V and 8 bases at J, with 19 bases in the middle. The CDR3 extends over 15 amino acids.